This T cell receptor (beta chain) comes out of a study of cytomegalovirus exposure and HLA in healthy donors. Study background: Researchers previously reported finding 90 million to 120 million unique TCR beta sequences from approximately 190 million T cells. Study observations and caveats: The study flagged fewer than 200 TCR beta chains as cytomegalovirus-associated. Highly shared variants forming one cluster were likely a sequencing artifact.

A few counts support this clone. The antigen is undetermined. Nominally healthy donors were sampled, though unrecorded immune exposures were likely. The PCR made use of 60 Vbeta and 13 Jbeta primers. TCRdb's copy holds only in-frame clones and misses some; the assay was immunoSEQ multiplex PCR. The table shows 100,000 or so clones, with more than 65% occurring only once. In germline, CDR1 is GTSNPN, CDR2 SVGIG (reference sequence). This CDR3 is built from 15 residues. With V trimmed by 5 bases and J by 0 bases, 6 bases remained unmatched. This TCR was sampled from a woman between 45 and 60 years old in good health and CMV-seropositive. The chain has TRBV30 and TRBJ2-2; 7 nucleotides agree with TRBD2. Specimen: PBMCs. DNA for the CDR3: TGTGCCTGGGATCCCGGGACTACGAACACCGGGGAGCTGTTTTTT. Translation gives CAWDPGTTNTGELFF.